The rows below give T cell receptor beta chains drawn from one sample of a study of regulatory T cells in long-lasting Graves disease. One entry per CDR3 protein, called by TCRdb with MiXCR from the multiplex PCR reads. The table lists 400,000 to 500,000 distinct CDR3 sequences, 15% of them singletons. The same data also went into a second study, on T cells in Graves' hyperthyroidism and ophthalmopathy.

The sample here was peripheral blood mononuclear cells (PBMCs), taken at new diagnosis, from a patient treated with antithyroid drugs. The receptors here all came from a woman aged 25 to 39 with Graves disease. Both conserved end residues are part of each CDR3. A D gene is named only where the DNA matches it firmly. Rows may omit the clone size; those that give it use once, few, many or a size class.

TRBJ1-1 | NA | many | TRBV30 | TGTGCCTGGCACCAGGGAATTGAAGCTTTCTTT | CAWHQGIEAFF
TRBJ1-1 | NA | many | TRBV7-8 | TGTGCCAGCAGCTTAGGGTGGGGCACTGAAGCTTTCTTT | CASSLGWGTEAFF
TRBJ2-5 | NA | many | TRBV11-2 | TGTGCCAGCAGCCCCCCCAGCGGGACCCAGTACTTC | CASSPPSGTQYF
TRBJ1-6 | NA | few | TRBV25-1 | TGTGCCAGCAGGAACAGGGATTCACCCCTCCACTTT | CASRNRDSPLHF
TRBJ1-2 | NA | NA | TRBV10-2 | TGCGCCTTATCTGGGACCGGGTTTAGCGGCTACACCTTC | CALSGTGFSGYTF
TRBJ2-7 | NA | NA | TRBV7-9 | NA | CASSFYICSATGITAYEQYF
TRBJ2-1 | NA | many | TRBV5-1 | TGCGCCAGCAGCTTGGCCTGGCACCCGGACGGAATTGAGCAGTTCTTC | CASSLAWHPDGIEQFF
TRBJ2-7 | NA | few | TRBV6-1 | TGTGCCAGCTGGAAAGGCAACGAGCAGTACTTC | CASWKGNEQYF
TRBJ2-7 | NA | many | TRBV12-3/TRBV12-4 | TGTGCCAGCAGTTTTTCCGGGAGCCCCTACGAGCAGTACTTC | CASSFSGSPYEQYF
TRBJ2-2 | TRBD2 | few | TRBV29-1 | TGCAGCGTTGAGGTCGGGACTAGCGGGATCGGCGCCGGGGAGCTGTTTTTT | CSVEVGTSGIGAGELFF
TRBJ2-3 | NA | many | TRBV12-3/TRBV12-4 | TGTGCCAGCAGTTCAACAGGAGATACGCAGTATTTT | CASSSTGDTQYF
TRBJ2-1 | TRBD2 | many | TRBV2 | TGTGCCAGCAGTGAACGACTAGCGAGCAGCGAGCAGTTCTTC | CASSERLASSEQFF
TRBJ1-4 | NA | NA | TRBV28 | TGTGCCAGCAGTTTCGAACAGGATAATGAAAAACTGTTTTTT | CASSFEQDNEKLFF
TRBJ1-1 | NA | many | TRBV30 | TGTGCTTCCCGCTCAGGGGTAGGCACTGAAGCTTTCTTT | CASRSGVGTEAFF
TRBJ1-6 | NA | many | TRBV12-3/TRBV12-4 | TGTGCCAGCAGTCCAGGGACACTAGGGAATTCACCCCTCCACTTT | CASSPGTLGNSPLHF
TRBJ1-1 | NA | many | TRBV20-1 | TGCAGTGCTAGAATTCTGGGGGGGGTAAACACTGAAGCTTTCTTT | CSARILGGVNTEAFF
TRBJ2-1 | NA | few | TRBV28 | TGTGCCAGCAGTTCCTGGGGAAGGGGCAATGAGCAGTTCTTC | CASSSWGRGNEQFF
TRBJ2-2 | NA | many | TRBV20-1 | TGCAGTGCTAGCAAACCTGGGATGAACACCGGGGAGCTGTTTTTT | CSASKPGMNTGELFF
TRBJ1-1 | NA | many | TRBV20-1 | TGCAGTGCTACCGGTGTGAACACTGAAGCTTTCTTT | CSATGVNTEAFF
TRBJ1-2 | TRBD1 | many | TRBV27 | TGTGCCAGCAGTGAGACAGGGTGGTATGGCTACACCTTC | CASSETGWYGYTF
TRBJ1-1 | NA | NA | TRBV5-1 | TGCGCCAGCAGCTGGGAACAGGGATGGAACACTGAAGCTTTCTTT | CASSWEQGWNTEAFF
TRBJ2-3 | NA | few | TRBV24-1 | TGTGCCACCAGTGGGGTCTCAGCCACAGATACGCAGTATTTT | CATSGVSATDTQYF
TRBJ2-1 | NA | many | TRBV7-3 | TGTGCCAGCAGCTCAGGTATCTCCTACAATGAGCAGTTCTTC | CASSSGISYNEQFF
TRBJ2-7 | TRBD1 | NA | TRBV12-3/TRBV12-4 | TGTGCCAGCAGGGCGGGACAGGGGTTTTACGAGCAGTACTTC | CASRAGQGFYEQYF
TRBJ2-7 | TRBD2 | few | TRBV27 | TGTGCCAGCAGTTTAAGTCTAGCGGGAGTCCAGACCTACGAGCAGTACTTC | CASSLSLAGVQTYEQYF
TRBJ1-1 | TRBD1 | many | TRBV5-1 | TGCGCCAGCACCGCCGGGGGGACAGCTAACACTGAAGCTTTCTTT | CASTAGGTANTEAFF
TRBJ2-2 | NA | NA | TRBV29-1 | TGCAGCGTTGTCTACGGCCTCACCGGGGAGCTGTTTTTT | CSVVYGLTGELFF
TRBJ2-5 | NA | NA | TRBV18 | TGTGCCAGCTCACCAAAGGGGAGAGAGACCCAGTACTTC | CASSPKGRETQYF
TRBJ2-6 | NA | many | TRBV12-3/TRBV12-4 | TGTGCCAGCAGTGGATCCCACAGGTCTGGGGCCAACGTCCTGACTTTC | CASSGSHRSGANVLTF
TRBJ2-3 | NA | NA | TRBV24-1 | TGTGCCACCAGTGATCCCTCCACTGGAAGCACAGATACGCAGTATTTT | CATSDPSTGSTDTQYF
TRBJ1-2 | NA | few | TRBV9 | TGTGCCAGCAGCGTAGGCGGAGGCTCAGAAGACTATGGCTACACCTTC | CASSVGGGSEDYGYTF
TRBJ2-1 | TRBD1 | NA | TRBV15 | TGTGCCACCAGCAGCCGGACAGGGAAGGATGAGCAGTTCTTC | CATSSRTGKDEQFF
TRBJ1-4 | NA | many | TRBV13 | TGTGCCAGCACCTATCGAGGGGGTGAAAAACTGTTTTTT | CASTYRGGEKLFF
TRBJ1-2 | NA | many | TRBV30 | TGTGCCTGGAGCACGAGCTATGGCTACACCTTC | CAWSTSYGYTF
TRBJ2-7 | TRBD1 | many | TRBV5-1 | TGTGCCAGCAGTGCCGGGACAGGGTACGAGCAGTACTTC | CASSAGTGYEQYF
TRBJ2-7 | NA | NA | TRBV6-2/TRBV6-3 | TGTGCCAGCAGTCCCCTCGGCGACTACTCCTACGAGCAGTACTTC | CASSPLGDYSYEQYF
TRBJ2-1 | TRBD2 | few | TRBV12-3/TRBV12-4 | TGTGCCAGCAGTTTTGGGGGAGGGGAATTCTTC | CASSFGGGEFF
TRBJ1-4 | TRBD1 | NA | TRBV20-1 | TGCAGTGCTAGTTCCGGGACAGCTTCTAATGAAAAACTGTTTTTT | CSASSGTASNEKLFF
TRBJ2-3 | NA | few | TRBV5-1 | TGCGCCAGCAGACGGAGGGGGGAGGGCATCACAGATACGCAGTATTTT | CASRRRGEGITDTQYF
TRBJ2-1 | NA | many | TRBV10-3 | TGTGCCATCAGTGAAGGGAACAATGAGCAGTTCTTC | CAISEGNNEQFF
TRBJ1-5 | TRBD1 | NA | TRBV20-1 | TGCAGTGCTAGAGGGGACAGGGGATTTGATCAGCCCCAGCATTTT | CSARGDRGFDQPQHF
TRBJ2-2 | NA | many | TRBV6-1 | TGTGCCAGCAGCAAGAACGGGGGCGGGAGTCACACCGGGGAGCTGTTTTTT | CASSKNGGGSHTGELFF
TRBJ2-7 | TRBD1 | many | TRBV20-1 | TGCAGTGCTAGGGGGGGCAGGGGGCATTTGCGGGAGCAGTACTTC | CSARGGRGHLREQYF
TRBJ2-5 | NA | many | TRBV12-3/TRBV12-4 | TGTGCCAGCAGTCTGAGAACTACGCAAGAGACCCAGTACTTC | CASSLRTTQETQYF
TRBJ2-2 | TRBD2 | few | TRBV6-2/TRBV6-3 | TGTGCCAGCAGTTACTCGATTGGCCTAGCGGGAGACGTTGGCGGGGAGCTGTTTTTT | CASSYSIGLAGDVGGELFF
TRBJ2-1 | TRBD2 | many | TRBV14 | TGTGCCAGCAGCCCCTCGGGGGGGGCCGGTGGAGGGTCCTACAATGAGCAGTTCTTC | CASSPSGGAGGGSYNEQFF
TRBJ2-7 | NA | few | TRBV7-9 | TGTGCCAGCAGCCAATCGAAAAACTACGAGCAGTACTTC | CASSQSKNYEQYF
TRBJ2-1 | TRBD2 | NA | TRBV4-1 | TGCGCCAGCAGCCAAGATTCTAGCGGGAGCTACAATGAGCAGTTCTTC | CASSQDSSGSYNEQFF
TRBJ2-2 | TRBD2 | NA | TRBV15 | TGTGCCACCAGCAGAGATCGGGGGACTAGAGGCGGGGAGCTGTTTTTT | CATSRDRGTRGGELFF
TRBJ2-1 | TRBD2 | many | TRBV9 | TGTGCCAGCAGCCCCCGTCTCGGGACTAGCGGATACAATGAGCAGTTCTTC | CASSPRLGTSGYNEQFF
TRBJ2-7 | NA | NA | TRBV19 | TGTGCGTACGCCTACGAGCAGTACTTC | CAYAYEQYF
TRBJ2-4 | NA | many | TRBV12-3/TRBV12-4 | TGTGCCAGCAGTTTAGAGCAGCTAGCCAAAAACATTCAGTACTTC | CASSLEQLAKNIQYF